The 16 T cell receptor beta chains below come from one sample, sequenced in a study of regulatory T cells in long-lasting Graves disease. Time point specified: persistent/refractory GD, antithyroid drugs over 5 years with positive TRAb. Researchers made the TCR library from RNA that was extracted from PBMCs. With iRepertoire HTBI primers and Arm-PCR of CDR3 regions, TCR beta libraries were built. One entry per CDR3 protein, called by TCRdb with MiXCR from the multiplex PCR reads. This sample has a few hundred thousand distinct CDR3 sequences, with 22% found just once. Sequences were derived from peripheral blood mononuclear cells (PBMCs), sampled when the disease was refractory, from a patient treated with antithyroid drugs. The receptors originated from a female donor with Graves disease.

This clonotype was counted many times. The rearrangement joins TRBV29-1 to TRBJ2-7, with D possibly being TRBD2 (5 bases). The CDR3 spans 11 residues. Germline V gene sequence: CDR1 SQVTM, CDR2 ANQGSEA. V lost 4 bases and J 4 bases, leaving 8 bases between the germline ends. For the CDR3, the DNA is TGCAGCGTTGTCCGCGGGTACGAGCAGTACTTC. Amino acid sequence: CSVVRGYEQYF.

This clonotype was seen at least ten times. The rearrangement uses TRBV12-3 or TRBV12-4 and TRBJ2-7; no clear D. Trimming cost V 4 bases and J 2 bases, with 9 bases left between them. CDR3 size: 13 residues. The chain's CDR3 is CASSYNGAYEQYF. DNA for the CDR3: TGTGCCAGCAGTTACAACGGAGCCTACGAGCAGTACTTC.

This clonotype occurred many times. The J gene is TRBJ2-7, the V gene TRBV6-2 or TRBV6-3; tentatively, D is TRBD2 (6 bases). Trimming pared 8 bases from V and 3 bases from J, leaving 17 bases between. This CDR3 has 14 amino acids. Per the germline V gene, CDR1 is MNHEY and CDR2 is SVGEGT. This CDR3 reads CASVNFGGGYEQYF. CDR3 coding DNA: TGTGCCAGCGTTAACTTTGGGGGAGGCTACGAGCAGTACTTC.

A few counts support this clonotype. J is TRBJ1-1 and V is TRBV6-5; no clear D. Germline CDR1 reads MNHEY; CDR2 reads SVGAGI. The ends were cut back, 2 bases at V and 1 base at J, with 8 bases in the middle. This CDR3 contains 14 residues. CDR3: CASSYAQANTEAFF. The CDR3 DNA reads TGTGCCAGCAGTTACGCGCAGGCGAACACTGAAGCTTTCTTT.

This clonotype was counted ten times or more. The chain is built from TRBV24-1 and TRBJ2-5; 10 nucleotides agree with TRBD2. Germline V CDR1 and CDR2: KGHDR, SFDVKD. The CDR3 is 15 amino acids. The J segment lost 5 bases and the V segment lost 4 bases, leaving 6 bases of the junction unmatched. CDR3 region: CATSEGLASWETQYF. CDR3 DNA sequence: TGTGCCACCAGTGAGGGACTAGCGTCGTGGGAGACCCAGTACTTC.

This clonotype was found many times. The rearrangement links TRBV20-1 to TRBJ1-2, with 7 positions matching TRBD1. V trimming: 2 bases; J trimming: 3 bases; junction bases outside the gene matches: 6. CDR1 is DFQATT and CDR2 is SNEGSKA in the germline V gene (reference sequence). The CDR3 consists of 14 residues. The DNA of the CDR3 is TGCAGTGCTAGATCCCTTGGGACAGACTATGGCTACACCTTC. It is translated as CSARSLGTDYGYTF.

CDR3 DNA: TGTGCCAGCAGTTTGAGGGGGGGGTTGGCCGTTCAGTTAAAATATGGCTACACCTTC. Its translation is CASSLRGGLAVQLKYGYTF. The chain is built from TRBV27 and TRBJ1-2; tentative D call: TRBD1 (6 bases). V was trimmed by 3 bases and J by 5 bases, leaving 28 bases between them. This CDR3 is 19 amino acids long. The germline gives CDR1 MNHEY, CDR2 SMNVEV (reference sequence).

This chain uses TRBV3-1 with TRBJ1-5; no definite D call. Germline CDR1 LGHDT, CDR2 YNNKEL (reference sequence). Between the trimmed V and J ends, which lost 1 base and 2 bases, there was a span of 12 bases. The length of the CDR3 is 16 residues. The chain's CDR3 is CASSQGADSRNQPQHF. For the CDR3, the DNA is TGTGCCAGCAGCCAAGGGGCGGACTCCCGCAATCAGCCCCAGCATTTT.

The V call is TRBV28, the J call TRBJ2-5; 7 nucleotides align to TRBD1. In germline, CDR1 is MDHEN, CDR2 SYDVKM. The V segment lost 3 bases and the J segment 5 bases; nucleotides outside the gene matches: 6. The CDR3 runs 14 residues. The CDR3 DNA sequence: TGTGCCAGCAGTTTGACAGGGAGAGTCGAGACCCAGTACTTC. This gives the protein CASSLTGRVETQYF. The variable domain in full, with the rest retrieved from reference TRBV28 and TRBJ2-5, is DVKVTQSSRYLVKRTGEKVFLECVQDMDHENMFWYRQDPGLGLRLIYFSYDVKMKEKGDIPEGYSVSREKKERFSLILESASTNQTSMYLCASSLTGRVETQYFGPGTRLLVL.

The V gene is TRBV20-1, the J gene TRBJ2-1; 16 bases agree with TRBD2. Germline V CDR1 and CDR2: DFQATT, SNEGSKA (reference sequence). CDR3 size: 16 residues. With V trimmed by 5 bases and J by 7 bases, 8 bases remained unmatched. The DNA of the CDR3 is TGCAGTGCTCCGGGACTAGCGGGAGGGCCAGGGAATGAGCAGTTCTTC. Amino acid sequence: CSAPGLAGGPGNEQFF.

Many counts were recorded for this clonotype. The V and J genes are TRBV28 and TRBJ2-4; D is unclear. V was clipped by 8 bases and J by 3 bases, with 14 bases between them. Germline V CDR1 and CDR2: MDHEN, SYDVKM. The CDR3 runs 14 residues. The CDR3 here is CASGSHKGKNIQYF. In nucleotides, the CDR3 is TGTGCCAGCGGATCCCATAAGGGCAAAAACATTCAGTACTTC.

This clonotype was picked up many times. The rearrangement uses TRBV2 and TRBJ2-7; D ambiguous. The CDR3 is 14 residues long. Germline CDR1 SNHLY, CDR2 FYNNEI. V was cut by 4 bases and J by 0 bases, with 10 bases left in between. The CDR3 here is CASSVDASSYEQYF. The CDR3, as DNA: TGTGCCAGCAGTGTGGACGCGAGCTCCTACGAGCAGTACTTC.

This clonotype was counted only a few times. The V call is TRBV7-2, the J call TRBJ2-2; the match to TRBD1 covers 7 bases. CDR3 size: 15 residues. CDR1 is SGHTA, CDR2 FQGNSA, per germline. After removal of 5 bases from V and 6 bases from J, the junction contained 9 bases not matched to a gene. This CDR3 reads CASSPTGTASGELFF. The CDR3 region has the DNA TGTGCCAGCAGCCCAACGGGGACAGCCTCCGGGGAGCTGTTTTTT.

This sequence joins TRBV7-2 and TRBJ2-2; 10 bases are shared with TRBD1. Germline V gene sequence: CDR1 SGHTA, CDR2 FQGNSA. Unmatched junction bases numbered 9, after V lost 5 bases and J lost 6 bases. This CDR3 is built from 16 residues. DNA of the CDR3: TGTGCCAGCAGCCTCCGACCGGGACAGGGGTCCGGGGAGCTGTTTTTT. Residues: CASSLRPGQGSGELFF.

This clonotype has a count of ten or more. The V gene is TRBV12-3 or TRBV12-4, the J gene TRBJ2-2; 7 nucleotides match TRBD2. V shed 3 bases, J shed 5 bases, and the junction held 9 bases outside the gene matches. CDR3 length: 16 residues. Here the CDR3 DNA reads TGTGCCAGCAGTTTGGGGCTAGCGGTACTGACCGGGGAGCTGTTTTTT. As protein: CASSLGLAVLTGELFF.

This clonotype is deemed medium-sized. The CDR3 protein is CASSWGDNYEQYF. The CDR3 DNA reads as TGTGCCAGCAGTTGGGGGGACAACTACGAGCAGTACTTC. V usage is TRBV12-3 or TRBV12-4 and J usage is TRBJ2-7; either TRBD1 or TRBD2 may supply D (6 bases each). CDR3 length: 13 amino acids. V dropped 4 bases and J dropped 3 bases, with 10 bases sitting between them.